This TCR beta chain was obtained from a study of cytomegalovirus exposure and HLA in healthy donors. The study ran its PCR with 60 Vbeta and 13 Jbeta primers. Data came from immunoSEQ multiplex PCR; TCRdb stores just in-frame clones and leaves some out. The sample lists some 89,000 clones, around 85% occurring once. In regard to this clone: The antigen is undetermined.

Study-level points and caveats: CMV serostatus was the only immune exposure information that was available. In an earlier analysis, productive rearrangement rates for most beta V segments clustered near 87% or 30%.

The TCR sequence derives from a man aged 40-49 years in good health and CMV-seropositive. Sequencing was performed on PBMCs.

The CDR3 DNA reads as TGTGCCAGCAGCAGCCCTAGCGACAAGACCCAGTACTTC. Its protein is CASSSPSDKTQYF. The chain uses TRBV9 and TRBJ2-5; D perhaps matches TRBD2 (6 bases). The germline V gene has CDR1 SGDLS and CDR2 YYNGEE. V dropped 4 bases and J dropped 6 bases, with 13 bases sitting between them. The CDR3 extends over 13 amino acids. The full variable domain, its missing parts supplied by reference TRBV9 and TRBJ2-5, is DSGVTQTPKHLITATGQRVTLRCSPRSGDLSVYWYQQSLDQGLQFLIQYYNGEERAKGNILERFSAQQFPDLHSELNLSSLELGDSALYFCASSSPSDKTQYFGPGTRLLVL.